This record concerns one T cell receptor (beta chain) sequence. Its antigen is unidentified. The data were taken from a study of cytomegalovirus exposure and HLA in healthy donors. Study summary: T cells numbering 150 million to 200 million yielded more than 95 million unique TCR beta sequences in an earlier analysis.

Although they were nominally healthy when sampled, donors likely had unrecorded immune exposures. PCR used 60 Vbeta primers and 13 Jbeta primers. Only in-frame clones appear in the TCRdb table, and some are missing; sequencing was by immunoSEQ multiplex PCR. The sample lists approximately 130,000 clones, around 81% occurring once. Germline assignment: CDR1 MGHRA and CDR2 YSYEKL. J gave up 8 bases and V 1 base, and 4 bases lay outside the gene matches. The CDR3 totals 16 residues. Study-level results: Per a later analysis, 15,000 to 20,000 TCR beta sequences showed association with HLA alleles at 0.05 false discovery rate.

Source material: PBMCs. The sequence derives from a woman aged 40 to 50 in good health and CMV-seronegative. The rearrangement links TRBV4-1 to TRBJ1-6; the match to TRBD1 covers 11 bases. CDR3 residues: CASSQVPGQGDSPLHF. CDR3 DNA sequence: TGCGCCAGCAGCCAAGTTCCGGGACAGGGGGATTCACCCCTCCACTTT.